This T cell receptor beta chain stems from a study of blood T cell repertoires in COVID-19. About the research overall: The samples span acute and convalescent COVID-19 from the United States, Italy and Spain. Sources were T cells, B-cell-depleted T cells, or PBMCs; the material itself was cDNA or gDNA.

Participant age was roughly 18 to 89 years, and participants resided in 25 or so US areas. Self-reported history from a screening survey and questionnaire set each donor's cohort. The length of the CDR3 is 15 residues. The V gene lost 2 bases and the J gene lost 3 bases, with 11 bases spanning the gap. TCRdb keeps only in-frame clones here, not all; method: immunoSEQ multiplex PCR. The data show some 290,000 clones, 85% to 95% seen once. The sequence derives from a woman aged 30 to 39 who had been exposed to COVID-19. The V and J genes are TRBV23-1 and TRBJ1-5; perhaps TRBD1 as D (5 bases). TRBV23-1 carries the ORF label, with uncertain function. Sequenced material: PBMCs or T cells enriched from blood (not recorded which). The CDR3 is CASSQPTGFNQPQHF. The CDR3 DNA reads TGCGCCAGCAGTCAACCCACAGGTTTCAATCAGCCCCAGCATTTT.